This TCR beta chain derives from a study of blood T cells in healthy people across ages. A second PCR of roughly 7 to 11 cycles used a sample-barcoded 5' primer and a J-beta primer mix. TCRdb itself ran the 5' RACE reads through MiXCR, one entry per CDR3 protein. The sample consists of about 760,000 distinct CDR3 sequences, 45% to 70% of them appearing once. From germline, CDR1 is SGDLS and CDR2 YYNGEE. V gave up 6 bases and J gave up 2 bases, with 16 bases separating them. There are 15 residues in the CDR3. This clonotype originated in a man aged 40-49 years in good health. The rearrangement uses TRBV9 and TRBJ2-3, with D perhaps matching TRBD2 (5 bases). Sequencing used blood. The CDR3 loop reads CASTKSGSNTDTQYF. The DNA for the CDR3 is TGTGCCAGCACTAAGAGTGGGAGCAACACAGATACGCAGTATTTT.